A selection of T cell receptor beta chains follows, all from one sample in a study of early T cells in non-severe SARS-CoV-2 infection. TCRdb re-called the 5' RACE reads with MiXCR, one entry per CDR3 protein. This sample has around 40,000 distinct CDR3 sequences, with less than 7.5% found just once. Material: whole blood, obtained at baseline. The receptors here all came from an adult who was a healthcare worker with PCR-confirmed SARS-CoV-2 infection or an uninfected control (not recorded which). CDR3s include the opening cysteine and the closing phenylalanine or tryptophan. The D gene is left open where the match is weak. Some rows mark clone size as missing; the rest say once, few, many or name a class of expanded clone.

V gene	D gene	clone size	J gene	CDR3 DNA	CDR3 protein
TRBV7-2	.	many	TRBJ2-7	TGTGCCAGCAGTTTACCGAGACGCTACGAGCAGTACTTC	CASSLPRRYEQYF
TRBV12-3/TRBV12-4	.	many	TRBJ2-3	TGTGCCAGCAGTTTCGATGGAGGTCTGGATACGCAGTATTTT	CASSFDGGLDTQYF
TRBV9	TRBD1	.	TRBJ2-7	TGTGCCAGCAGCGTGGTGGACAGGGGCCCATACGAGCAGTACTTC	CASSVVDRGPYEQYF
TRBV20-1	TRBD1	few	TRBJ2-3	TGCAGTGCTCTCCGCAGGGGGTTACTTAGCACAGATACGCAGTATTTT	CSALRRGLLSTDTQYF
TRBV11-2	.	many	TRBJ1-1	TGTGCCAGCAGCTTATATCAAGGGGGCACTGAAGCTTTCTTT	CASSLYQGGTEAFF
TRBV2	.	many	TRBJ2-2	TGTGCCAGCGGATTGTGGGGGTACGCCGGGGAGCTGTTTTTT	CASGLWGYAGELFF
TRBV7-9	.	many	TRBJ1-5	TGTGCCAGCAGCTTAGGCGGAGGTTATAGCAATCAGCCCCAGCATTTT	CASSLGGGYSNQPQHF
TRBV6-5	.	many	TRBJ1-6	TGTGCCAGCAGTTACTCTACCCGAAATTCACCCCTCCACTTT	CASSYSTRNSPLHF
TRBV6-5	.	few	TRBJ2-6	TGTGCCAGCAGGGTTTATGGGGCCAACGTCCTGACTTTC	CASRVYGANVLTF
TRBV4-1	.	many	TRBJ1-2	TGCGCCAGCAGCCAAGGCTGGAGAGTCCAGGGATATGGCTACACCTTC	CASSQGWRVQGYGYTF
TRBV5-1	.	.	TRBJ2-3	TGCGCCAGCAGCTTGTCCTCGGACAGCTATACGCAGTATTTT	CASSLSSDSYTQYF
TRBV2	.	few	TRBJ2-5	TGTGCCAGCCGATCGGATAGCGGCAGTTCGGAGACCCAGTACTTC	CASRSDSGSSETQYF
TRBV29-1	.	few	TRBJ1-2	TGCAGCGTCTCACCGGGACTCCAGTATGGCTACACCTTC	CSVSPGLQYGYTF
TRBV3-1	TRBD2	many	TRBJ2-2	TGTGCCAGCAGCCAAGATACGAGCGGGAGTTGGACCGGGGAGCTGTTTTTT	CASSQDTSGSWTGELFF
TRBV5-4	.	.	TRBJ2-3	TGTGCCAGCAGCGGAGAAGATACGCAGTATTTT	CASSGEDTQYF
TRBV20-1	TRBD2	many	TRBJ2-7	TGCAGTGCTCCTAGCGGGCATCAGGGCTCCTACGAGCAGTACTTC	CSAPSGHQGSYEQYF
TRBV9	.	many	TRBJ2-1	TGTGCCAGCAGCGTAGTATGGACTACCAGAAACTACAATGAGCAGTTCTTC	CASSVVWTTRNYNEQFF
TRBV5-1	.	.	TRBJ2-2	TGCGCCAGCAGCTTGGGCGAGGCCCGGGAGCTGTTTTTT	CASSLGEARELFF
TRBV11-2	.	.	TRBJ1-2	TGTGCCAGTAGCTCGAGGGCGGCTGGCTATGGCTACACCTTC	CASSSRAAGYGYTF
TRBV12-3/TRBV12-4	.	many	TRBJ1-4	TGTGCCAGCAGTTCTACGACTACGATTAATGAAAAACTGTTTTTT	CASSSTTTINEKLFF
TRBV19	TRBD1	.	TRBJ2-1	TGTGCCAGTAGCTGGACAGGTACCACAAATGAGCAGTTCTTC	CASSWTGTTNEQFF
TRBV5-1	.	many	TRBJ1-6	TGCGCCAGCAGCTTGGAAGCAGGGGTTAATTCACCCCTCCACTTT	CASSLEAGVNSPLHF
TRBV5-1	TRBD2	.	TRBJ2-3	TGCGCCAGCAGCTTGACCCCCGGACTAGCTAGTACAGATACGCAGTATTTT	CASSLTPGLASTDTQYF
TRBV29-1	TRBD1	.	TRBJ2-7	TGCAGCGTTGCGGGGACAGGGGCGGGCGAGCAGTACTTC	CSVAGTGAGEQYF
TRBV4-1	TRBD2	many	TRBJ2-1	TGCGCCAGCAGCCACATTCGTTGGGGGGGTTCGAACAATGAGCAGTTCTTC	CASSHIRWGGSNNEQFF
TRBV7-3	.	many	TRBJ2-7	TGTGCCAGCAGCACAAACCCTTTGCCGCCCTACGAGCAGTACTTC	CASSTNPLPPYEQYF
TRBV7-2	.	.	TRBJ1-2	TGTGCCAGCAGCCCACAGGGATCCTATGGCTACACCTTC	CASSPQGSYGYTF
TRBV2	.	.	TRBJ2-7	TGTGCCAGCAGGGGGACGAGGGGCGAGCAGTACTTC	CASRGTRGEQYF
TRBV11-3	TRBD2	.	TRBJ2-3	TGTGCCAGCAGCTACACCGGGACTAGCGGTACAGATACGCAGTATTTT	CASSYTGTSGTDTQYF
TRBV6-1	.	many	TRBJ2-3	TGTGCCAGCAACATAGACGGGACTAGCACAGATACGCAGTATTTT	CASNIDGTSTDTQYF
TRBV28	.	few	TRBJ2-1	TGTGCCAGCAGCCGGTCCCAGCGGGAGCAGTTCTTC	CASSRSQREQFF
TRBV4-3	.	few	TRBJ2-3	TGCGCCAGCAGCCAGGACCCCAAAGATACGCAGTATTTT	CASSQDPKDTQYF
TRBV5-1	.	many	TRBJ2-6	TGCGCCAGCACCCAGGCCCCTGGGGCCAACGTCCTGACTTTC	CASTQAPGANVLTF